These T cell receptor beta chains were read from a single sample in a study of beta chain features in type 1 diabetes. Sequencing used immunoSEQ multiplex PCR; TCRdb keeps in-frame clones, though not all of them. The sample carries 200,000 to 250,000 clones, around 13% recorded once. Material for sequencing was naive CD4+ T cells from blood. The receptors were sampled from a man in his thirties or forties with type 1 diabetes. The CDR3 runs from the conserved cysteine through the conserved F or W. The D gene is left open where the match is weak. Some rows have no size entry. The others give once, few or many, or a class for an expanded clone.

TRBD2	15	TRBV19	few	TRBJ2-2	TGTGCCAGTAGTATGGAGGGAGGGCCTACTGGGGAGCTGTTTTTT	CASSMEGGPTGELFF
TRBD1	14	TRBV6-1	few	TRBJ2-2	TGTGCCAGCAGACCGGGACAGGGCACCGGGGAGCTGTTTTTT	CASRPGQGTGELFF
NA	16	TRBV4-1	few	TRBJ2-1	TGCGCCAGCAGCCAAGGCATAAGTAGCTCCTACAATGAGCAGTTCTTC	CASSQGISSSYNEQFF
TRBD1	13	TRBV6-5	few	TRBJ2-3	TGTGCCAGCATGACAGGGGCTACAGATACGCAGTATTTT	CASMTGATDTQYF
TRBD2	15	TRBV5-1	NA	TRBJ2-5	TGCGCCAGCAGCTCTGGACTAGCGGTTCAAGAGACCCAGTACTTC	CASSSGLAVQETQYF
NA	14	TRBV5-1	NA	TRBJ2-1	TGCGCCAGCAGCTTGGCTCAGTCCTACAATGAGCAGTTCTTC	CASSLAQSYNEQFF
TRBD1	14	TRBV6-1	NA	TRBJ2-7	TGTGCCAGCACCCAGGGTAGGGGGCCATACGAGCAGTACTTC	CASTQGRGPYEQYF
NA	11	TRBV5-1	NA	TRBJ1-1	TGCGCCAGCAGCTTTGAGGGTGAAGCTTTCTTT	CASSFEGEAFF
NA	13	TRBV7-7	NA	TRBJ2-5	TGTGCCAGCAGCTTAGGGCTCCAAGAGACCCAGTACTTC	CASSLGLQETQYF
TRBD1	14	TRBV5-4	few	TRBJ2-7	TGTGCCAGCAGCGAAGGACAGGGGATGAACGAGCAGTACTTC	CASSEGQGMNEQYF
TRBD1	16	TRBV28	few	TRBJ2-1	TGTGCCAGCAGTCCAGGGACAGCCACCTCCTACAATGAGCAGTTCTTC	CASSPGTATSYNEQFF
TRBD1	16	TRBV29-1	few	TRBJ2-6	TGCAGCGTTGAGGTCAGGGGGCAGGCTGGGGCCAACGTCCTGACTTTC	CSVEVRGQAGANVLTF
NA	13	TRBV7-7	NA	TRBJ2-3	TGTGCTAGCAGCTTAGGGGGGCAAGGTACGCAGTATTTT	CASSLGGQGTQYF
TRBD1	13	TRBV29-1	few	TRBJ2-3	TGCAGCGTTGTGGGACAGACGACAGATACGCAGTATTTT	CSVVGQTTDTQYF
TRBD2	17	TRBV29-1	few	TRBJ2-4	TGCAGCGTCTTTACTAGCGGGGGCACCGGGACCAAAAACATTCAGTACTTC	CSVFTSGGTGTKNIQYF
NA	11	TRBV20-1	few	TRBJ1-2	TGCAGTGCAACCACAGGGTTAGGCTACACCTTC	CSATTGLGYTF
TRBD1	15	TRBV11-2	NA	TRBJ1-2	TGTGCCAGCAGCTACACCACAGGGGCCTACTATGGCTACACCTTC	CASSYTTGAYYGYTF
NA	14	TRBV11-2	few	TRBJ1-1	TGTGCCAGCAGATTTAACAAAGAGAACACTGAAGCTTTCTTT	CASRFNKENTEAFF
TRBD1	14	TRBV13	NA	TRBJ2-5	TGTGCCAGCAGCTCCCAGGCAGGGGGAGAGACCCAGTACTTC	CASSSQAGGETQYF
TRBD1	15	TRBV5-4	few	TRBJ2-7	TGTGCCAGCAGCTTGGGACAGGGGGCAGGAAACGAGCAGTACTTC	CASSLGQGAGNEQYF
NA	13	TRBV5-1	NA	TRBJ2-7	TGCGCCAGCAGCGAGGACAGCTACTACGAGCAGTACTTC	CASSEDSYYEQYF
NA	16	TRBV19	few	TRBJ2-1	TGTGCCAGTAGTATTAAACCGATTAGCTCCTACAATGAGCAGTTCTTC	CASSIKPISSYNEQFF
NA	13	TRBV5-4	few	TRBJ1-5	TGTGCCAGCAGCTTCCAGGGCGAGCAGCCCCAGCATTTT	CASSFQGEQPQHF
NA	13	TRBV29-1	NA	TRBJ2-5	TGCAGCGGTGAACGTGGATCCGGGGAGACCCAGTACTTC	CSGERGSGETQYF
NA	15	TRBV7-2	NA	TRBJ1-2	TGTGCCAGCAGCTTATTGGGGGGTCCTAATGGAGGCTACACCTTC	CASSLLGGPNGGYTF
TRBD2	16	TRBV18	NA	TRBJ2-5	TGTGCCAGCTCACCTCCAACGGGGGGGCGAGGAGAGACCCAGTACTTC	CASSPPTGGRGETQYF
TRBD2	16	TRBV4-2	few	TRBJ2-7	TGTGCCAGCAGCCAACAGCCGGGACTAGCGGGAGATGAGCAGTACTTC	CASSQQPGLAGDEQYF
NA	15	TRBV5-1	few	TRBJ1-4	TGCGCCAGCAGCTTGGCCCGGTCCGGCGGTGAAAAACTGTTTTTT	CASSLARSGGEKLFF
NA	15	TRBV13	NA	TRBJ1-5	TGTGCCAGCAGCTTCCGGCACAGGGAGGGGCAGCCCCAGCATTTT	CASSFRHREGQPQHF
NA	16	TRBV15	few	TRBJ1-1	TGTGCCACCAGCAGAGATCAGGAGGCCCCGGGCACTGAAGCTTTCTTT	CATSRDQEAPGTEAFF
NA	15	TRBV15	NA	TRBJ1-5	TGTGCCACCAGCACCGAGAACAGCCTCTTTCAGCCCCAGCATTTT	CATSTENSLFQPQHF
TRBD2	17	TRBV9	NA	TRBJ2-3	TGTGCCAGCAGCGTAGAGGGGCTAGCGGGAGGCACAGATACGCAGTATTTT	CASSVEGLAGGTDTQYF
NA	11	TRBV19	NA	TRBJ1-2	TGTGCCAGTAGTGTATACGGTGGCTACACCTTC	CASSVYGGYTF
TRBD2	15	TRBV30	NA	TRBJ2-3	TGTGCCTGGACAGGGACTAGCGGGAGGGGGAATACGCAGTATTTT	CAWTGTSGRGNTQYF
TRBD2	17	TRBV4-1	NA	TRBJ2-1	TGCGCCAGCAGCCAAGTGTCTGACGGACTAGCGGGACAGAAGCAGTTCTTC	CASSQVSDGLAGQKQFF
NA	14	TRBV6-1	NA	TRBJ2-4	TGTGCCAGCAGTGTAAGGGGATCCCAAAACATTCAGTACTTC	CASSVRGSQNIQYF
TRBD1	15	TRBV6-5	NA	TRBJ1-2	TGTGCCAGCAGTTACTCAAACAGGGGGCTTAGGGGCTACACCTTC	CASSYSNRGLRGYTF
NA	12	TRBV29-1	NA	TRBJ1-1	TGCAGCGTTACGTCCCCGGAGACTGAAGCTTTCTTT	CSVTSPETEAFF
TRBD1	16	TRBV6-6	few	TRBJ1-5	TGTGCCAGCAGATCTATAAGGGACAGAAGCAATCAGCCCCAGCATTTT	CASRSIRDRSNQPQHF
NA	11	TRBV30	few	TRBJ2-5	TGTGCCTGGAGCGGAGAAGAGACCCAGTACTTC	CAWSGEETQYF
NA	16	TRBV6-1	few	TRBJ1-5	TGTGCCAGCAGTGCCCTGCCGAGAGAGTATGGTCAGCCCCAGCATTTT	CASSALPREYGQPQHF
TRBD1	14	TRBV2	NA	TRBJ2-3	TGTGCCAGCCGTGTGGGACAGGGACCAGATACGCAGTATTTT	CASRVGQGPDTQYF
TRBD1	15	TRBV5-4	few	TRBJ2-7	TGTGCCAGCAGACCGGGACAGGGACGGCTTTACGAGCAGTACTTC	CASRPGQGRLYEQYF
NA	12	TRBV7-2	few	TRBJ2-1	TGTGCCAGCGGTGGGGCCTTCAATGAGCAGTTCTTC	CASGGAFNEQFF
TRBD1	14	TRBV19	NA	TRBJ1-1	TGTGCCAGTAGTCGCGGAACAGGGGACACTGAAGCTTTCTTT	CASSRGTGDTEAFF
NA	15	TRBV11-2	few	TRBJ1-2	TGTGCCAGCAGCTTAGATCGGCAGGGGAGCCCTGGCTACACCTTC	CASSLDRQGSPGYTF
NA	13	TRBV6-1	NA	TRBJ1-6	TGTGCCAGCAGTCGGGTTGGGAATTCACCCCTCCACTTT	CASSRVGNSPLHF
NA	12	TRBV6-6	NA	TRBJ1-5	TGTGCCAGCAGTAACCGAGATCAGCCCCAGCATTTT	CASSNRDQPQHF
NA	13	TRBV7-2	NA	TRBJ2-7	TGTGCCAGCAGCTTCCAGGCCCAGGGGGAGCAGTACTTC	CASSFQAQGEQYF
NA	17	TRBV21-1	few	TRBJ2-5	TGTGCCAGCAGCAAGGGGCATAGCGGGGACCGCCAAGAGACCCAGTACTTC	CASSKGHSGDRQETQYF
TRBD2	15	TRBV4-2	NA	TRBJ2-7	TGTGCCAGCAGCCAAGATCGTGGGGGGGCCTACGAGCAGTACTTC	CASSQDRGGAYEQYF
TRBD1	14	TRBV30	NA	TRBJ1-2	TGTGCCTGGATCGGGAGACAGGGGAAATATGGCTACACCTTC	CAWIGRQGKYGYTF
NA	15	TRBV5-1	NA	TRBJ1-1	TGCGCCAGTACCGAGTCGGGACTCACGAACACTGAAGCTTTCTTT	CASTESGLTNTEAFF
NA	15	TRBV5-1	NA	TRBJ2-1	TGCGCCAGCAGCCCGAGCCCCAGGGCAAACAATGAGCAGTTCTTC	CASSPSPRANNEQFF
TRBD1	14	TRBV7-9	NA	TRBJ2-7	TGTGCCAGCAGCGACAACAGGGGGATCAACGAGCAGTACTTC	CASSDNRGINEQYF
NA	13	TRBV2	NA	TRBJ1-2	TGTGCCAGCAGTGATGGAGGTCCAGGTGGCTACACCTTC	CASSDGGPGGYTF
TRBD2	13	TRBV2	NA	TRBJ2-3	TGTGCCAGCAGCGGGAGGACCCCAGATACGCAGTATTTT	CASSGRTPDTQYF
TRBD1	14	TRBV7-2	few	TRBJ2-7	TGTGCCAGCAGCCTTCAGACAGGGAACTACGAGCAGTACTTC	CASSLQTGNYEQYF
TRBD1	15	TRBV19	NA	TRBJ2-7	TGTGCCAGTAGTATCCCGGGACAGGTGACCCACGAGCAGTACTTC	CASSIPGQVTHEQYF